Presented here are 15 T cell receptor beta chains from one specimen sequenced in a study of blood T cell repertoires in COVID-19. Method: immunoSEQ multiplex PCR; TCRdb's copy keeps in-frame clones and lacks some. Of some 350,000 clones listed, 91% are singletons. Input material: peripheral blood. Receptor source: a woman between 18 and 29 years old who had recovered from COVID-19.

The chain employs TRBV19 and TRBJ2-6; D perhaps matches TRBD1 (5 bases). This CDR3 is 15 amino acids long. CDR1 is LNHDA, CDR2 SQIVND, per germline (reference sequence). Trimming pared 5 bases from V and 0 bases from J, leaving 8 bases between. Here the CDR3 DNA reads TGTGCCAGTAGTCAAGGGGTCTCTGGGGCCAACGTCCTGACTTTC. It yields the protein CASSQGVSGANVLTF.

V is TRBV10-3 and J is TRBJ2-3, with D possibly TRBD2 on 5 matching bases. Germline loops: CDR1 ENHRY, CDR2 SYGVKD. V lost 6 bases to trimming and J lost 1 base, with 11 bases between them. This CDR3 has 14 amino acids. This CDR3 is CAIRLGSGTDTQYF. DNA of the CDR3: TGTGCCATCAGACTAGGTAGCGGCACAGATACGCAGTATTTT.

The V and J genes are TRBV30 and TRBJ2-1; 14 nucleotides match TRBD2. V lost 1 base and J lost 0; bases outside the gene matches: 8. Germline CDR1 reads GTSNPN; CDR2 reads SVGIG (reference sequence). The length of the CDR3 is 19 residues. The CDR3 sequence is CAWSGWTSGRMSSYNEQFF. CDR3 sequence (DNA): TGTGCCTGGAGTGGCTGGACTAGCGGGAGGATGAGCTCCTACAATGAGCAGTTCTTC.

CDR3 sequence (DNA): TGTGCCAGCAGCTTAGATCGGGTAGGCACAGATACGCAGTATTTT. Translation: CASSLDRVGTDTQYF. The J gene is TRBJ2-3, the V gene TRBV11-2, with no clear D. Germline CDR1 is SGHAT and CDR2 is FQNNGV. The CDR3 is 15 residues long. Trimming stripped 0 bases from V and 1 base from J, with 8 bases between.

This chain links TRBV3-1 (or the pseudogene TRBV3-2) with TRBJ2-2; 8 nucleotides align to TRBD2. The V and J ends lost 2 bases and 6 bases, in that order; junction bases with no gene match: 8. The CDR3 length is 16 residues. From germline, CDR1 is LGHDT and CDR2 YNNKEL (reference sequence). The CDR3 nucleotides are TGTGCCAGCAGCCAACCGACCGGACTAGCAGCCGGGGAGCTGTTTTTT. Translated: CASSQPTGLAAGELFF.

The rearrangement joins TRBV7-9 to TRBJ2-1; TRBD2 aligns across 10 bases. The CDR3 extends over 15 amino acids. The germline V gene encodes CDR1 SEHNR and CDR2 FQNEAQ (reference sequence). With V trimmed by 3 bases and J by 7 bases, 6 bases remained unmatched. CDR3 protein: CASSLASGSLNEQFF. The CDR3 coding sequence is TGTGCCAGCAGCTTGGCTAGCGGGAGTTTAAATGAGCAGTTCTTC. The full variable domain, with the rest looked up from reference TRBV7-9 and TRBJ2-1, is DTGVSQNPRHKITKRGQNVTFRCDPISEHNRLYWYRQTLGQGPEFLTYFQNEAQLEKSRLLSDRFSAERPKGSFSTLEIQRTEQGDSAMYLCASSLASGSLNEQFFGPGTRLTVL.

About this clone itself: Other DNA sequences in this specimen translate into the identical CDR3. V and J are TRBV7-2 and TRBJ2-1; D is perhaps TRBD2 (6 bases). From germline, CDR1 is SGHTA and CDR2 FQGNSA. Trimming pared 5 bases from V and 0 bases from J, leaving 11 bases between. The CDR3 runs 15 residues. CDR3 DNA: TGTGCCAGCAGCCTTAGCGGAAGCTCCTACAATGAGCAGTTCTTC. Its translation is CASSLSGSSYNEQFF.

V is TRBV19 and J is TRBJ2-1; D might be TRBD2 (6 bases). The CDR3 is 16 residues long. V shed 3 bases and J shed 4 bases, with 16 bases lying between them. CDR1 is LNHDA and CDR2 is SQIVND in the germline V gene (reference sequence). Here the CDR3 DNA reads TGTGCCAGTAGTATTCGGCTAGATGGGACTTACAATGAGCAGTTCTTC. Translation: CASSIRLDGTYNEQFF.

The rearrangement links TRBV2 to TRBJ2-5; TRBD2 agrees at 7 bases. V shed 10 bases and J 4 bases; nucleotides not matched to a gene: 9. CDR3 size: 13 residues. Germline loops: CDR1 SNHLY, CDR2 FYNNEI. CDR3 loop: CATGLDTRETQYF. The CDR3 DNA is TGTGCCACCGGACTAGACACTAGAGAGACCCAGTACTTC.

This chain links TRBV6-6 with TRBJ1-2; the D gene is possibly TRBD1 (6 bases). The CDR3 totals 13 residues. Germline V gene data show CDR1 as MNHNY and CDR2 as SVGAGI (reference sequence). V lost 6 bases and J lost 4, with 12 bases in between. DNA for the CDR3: TGTGCCAGCAGCATACTGGGGGCCTATGGCTACACCTTC. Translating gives CASSILGAYGYTF.

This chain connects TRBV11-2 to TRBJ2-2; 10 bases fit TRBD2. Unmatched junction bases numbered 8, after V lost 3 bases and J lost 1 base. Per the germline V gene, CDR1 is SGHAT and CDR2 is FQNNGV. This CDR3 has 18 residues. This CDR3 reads CASSLRKRGGENTGELFF. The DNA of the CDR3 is TGTGCCAGCAGCTTGAGAAAGCGGGGGGGCGAGAACACCGGGGAGCTGTTTTTT. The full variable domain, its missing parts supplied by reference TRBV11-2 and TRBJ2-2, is EAGVAQSPRYKIIEKRQSVAFWCNPISGHATLYWYQQILGQGPKLLIQFQNNGVVDDSQLPKDRFSAERLKGVDSTLKIQPAKLEDSAVYLCASSLRKRGGENTGELFFGEGSRLTVL.

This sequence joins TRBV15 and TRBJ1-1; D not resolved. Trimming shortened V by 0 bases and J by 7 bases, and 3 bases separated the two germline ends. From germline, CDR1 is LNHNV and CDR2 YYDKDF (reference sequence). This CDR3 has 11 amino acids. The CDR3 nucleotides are TGTGCCACCAGCAGAGAACTTGAAGCTTTCTTT. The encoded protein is CATSRELEAFF.

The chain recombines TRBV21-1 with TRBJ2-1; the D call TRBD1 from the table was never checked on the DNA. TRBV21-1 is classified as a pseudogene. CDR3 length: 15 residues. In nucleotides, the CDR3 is TGTGCCAGCAGCAAGGGGACAGGATCACCCAATGAGCAGTTCTTC. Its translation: CASSKGTGSPNEQFF.

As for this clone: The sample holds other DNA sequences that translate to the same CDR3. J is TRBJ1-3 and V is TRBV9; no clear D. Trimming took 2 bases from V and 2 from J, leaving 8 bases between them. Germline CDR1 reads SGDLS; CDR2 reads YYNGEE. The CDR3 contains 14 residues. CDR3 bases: TGTGCCAGCAGCGTCGGAGGGACTGGAAACACCATATATTTT. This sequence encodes CASSVGGTGNTIYF. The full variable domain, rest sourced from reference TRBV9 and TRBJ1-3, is DSGVTQTPKHLITATGQRVTLRCSPRSGDLSVYWYQQSLDQGLQFLIQYYNGEERAKGNILERFSAQQFPDLHSELNLSSLELGDSALYFCASSVGGTGNTIYFGEGSWLTVV.

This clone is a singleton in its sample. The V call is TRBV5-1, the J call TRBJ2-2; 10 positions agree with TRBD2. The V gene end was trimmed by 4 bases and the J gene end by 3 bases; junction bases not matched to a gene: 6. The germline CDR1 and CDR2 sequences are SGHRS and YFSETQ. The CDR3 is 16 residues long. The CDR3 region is CASSSPSGSYTGELFF. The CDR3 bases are TGCGCCAGCAGCAGCCCTAGCGGGAGCTACACCGGGGAGCTGTTTTTT.